Reported below is one T cell receptor (beta chain). Study processing details: Estimates of nucleated cell counts were drawn from the amplification of reference gene primers. Clones were sequenced by immunoSEQ multiplex PCR, and TCRdb holds only the in-frame ones, with some missing. The V and J calls and clone size were taken over from that table, and D and trimming were inferred from the DNA. The profile covers about 260,000 clones, with around 86% appearing a single time and 13% taken by the ten largest. The CDR3 contains 15 residues. V lost 0 bases to trimming and J lost 11 bases, with 17 bases between them. Germline V gene lookup returns CDR1 SGHTA and CDR2 FQGTGA. This record comes from a study of blood T cell repertoires in COVID-19. Study-level background: Sites in the United States, Italy and Spain provided acute and convalescent COVID-19 samples. The analysed material was cDNA or gDNA that came from T cells, B-cell-depleted T cells, or PBMCs.

The specimen sequenced was peripheral blood. The sequence was obtained from a human donor in a cohort sampled during active COVID-19. V usage is TRBV7-3 and J usage is TRBJ2-1, with a weak D call TRBD2 (6 bases). CDR3 in amino acids: CASSLTSEGLAKQFF. The CDR3 DNA reads as TGTGCCAGCAGCTTAACGTCGGAAGGGCTAGCGAAGCAGTTCTTC.